This T cell receptor (beta chain) is drawn from a study of T cells expressing NK-cell markers. TCRdb reprocessed the 5' RACE reads, keeping one entry per CDR3 protein, no DNA. Its table records some 140,000 distinct CDR3 sequences. CDR1 is SGHNT and CDR2 is YENEEA in the germline V gene. There are 15 residues in the CDR3. V and J are TRBV11-3 and TRBJ1-1; TCRdb designates TRBD1, a call that cannot be tested without DNA. The source material was blood T cells: a sorted CD56 or NKG2C T cell subset, CD4+ or CD8+ T cells, or bulk PBMC T cells (not recorded which). This TCR was sampled from a woman between 50 and 59 years old in good health. CDR3 amino acids: CASSPRQPLDTEAFF.